These 8 T cell receptor beta chains were sequenced from one sample in a study of blood T cell repertoires in COVID-19. Some clones are missing from TCRdb's copy, which holds only in-frame ones; the method was immunoSEQ multiplex PCR. The sample records 120,000 or so clones, about 79% being singletons. Sequenced sample: peripheral blood. These receptors were obtained from a woman aged 45 to 65 with acute or convalescent COVID-19.

The genes are TRBV6-5 and TRBJ1-5, with 7 positions matching TRBD1. With V trimmed by 6 bases and J by 6 bases, 11 bases remained unmatched. Germline assignment: CDR1 MNHEY and CDR2 SVGAGI. The CDR3 loop spans 15 amino acids. The CDR3 DNA is TGTGCCAGCAGCAGTCTCGACAGGGACGGTCAGCCCCAGCATTTT. Translation gives CASSSLDRDGQPQHF.

This chain joins TRBV13 and TRBJ1-1; TRBD1 agrees at 8 bases. Trimming took 0 bases from V and 6 from J; bases not matched to a gene: 9. CDR3 length: 16 amino acids. Germline V gene data show CDR1 as PRHDT and CDR2 as FYEKMQ (reference sequence). The DNA of the CDR3 is TGTGCCAGCAGCTTAGGAAGGGGCAGGGGGCCCCCTGAAGCTTTCTTT. Translating gives CASSLGRGRGPPEAFF.

The gene calls are TRBV7-6 and TRBJ2-1, with 7 bases lining up with TRBD2. V was clipped by 4 bases and J by 10 bases; unmatched bases: 10. The length of the CDR3 is 14 residues. Germline assignment: CDR1 SGHVS and CDR2 FNYEAQ. CDR3 region: CASSSSTGRGEQFF. The DNA of the CDR3 is TGTGCCAGCAGCTCCTCGACGGGGCGGGGGGAGCAGTTCTTC.

This clone was seen a handful of times. CDR3 sequence: CASSESSFGSPLHF. CDR3 nucleotide sequence: TGTGCCAGCAGTGAATCTTCATTCGGGTCACCCCTCCACTTT. The chain joins TRBV6-1 to TRBJ1-6; D is unresolved. Trimming removed 2 bases at V and 10 bases at J, with 12 bases between. CDR1 and CDR2 from the germline V gene are MNHNS and SASEGT. There are 14 residues in the CDR3.

This clone was observed a single time. This chain uses TRBV2 with TRBJ2-3; possible D gene TRBD1, 6 bases. The CDR3 contains 14 residues. V lost 8 bases and J lost 2, with 14 bases in between. The germline V gene has CDR1 SNHLY and CDR2 FYNNEI. This chain's CDR3 is CASLPDRATDTQYF. Written as DNA, the CDR3 is TGTGCCAGCCTACCGGACAGAGCCACAGATACGCAGTATTTT.

The chain joins TRBV2 to TRBJ1-1; weak D call: TRBD1 (6 bases). Deletions cut 8 bases from V and 1 base from J, with 14 bases between. Germline CDR1 and CDR2: SNHLY and FYNNEI. The CDR3 consists of 14 residues. CDR3 sequence: CASGLRQANTEAFF. The CDR3 region has the DNA TGTGCCAGCGGACTCCGACAGGCGAACACTGAAGCTTTCTTT. The whole variable domain, remainder taken from reference TRBV2 and TRBJ1-1, is EPEVTQTPSHQVTQMGQEVILRCVPISNHLYFYWYRQILGQKVEFLVSFYNNEISEKSEIFDDQFSVERPDGSNFTLKIRSTKLEDSAMYFCASGLRQANTEAFFGQGTRLTVV.

V usage is TRBV15 and J usage is TRBJ2-2, with unresolved D. V was pared by 0 bases and J by 4 bases, with 9 bases between. CDR1 LNHNV and CDR2 YYDKDF come from the germline V gene (reference sequence). The CDR3 length is 15 residues. In DNA, the CDR3 is TGTGCCACCAGCAGAGATCTACCAGGCACCGGGGAGCTGTTTTTT. Translated, it gives CATSRDLPGTGELFF.

This chain's CDR3 is CASNDRHRNEKLFF. The CDR3 DNA sequence: TGCGCCAGCAACGACAGACACAGAAATGAAAAACTGTTTTTT. This chain connects TRBV10-1 to TRBJ1-4; D is possibly TRBD1 (5 bases). The CDR3 length is 14 residues. Trimming took 7 bases from V and 5 from J, leaving 14 bases between them. The germline CDR1 and CDR2 sequences are WNHNN and SYGVQD (reference sequence).